A selection of T cell receptor beta chains follows, all from one sample in a study of blood T cells in healthy people across ages. Via MiXCR, TCRdb re-called the 5' RACE reads, giving one row per CDR3 protein. The repertoire consists of around 790,000 distinct CDR3 sequences, with around two fifths occurring once and the leading ten covering under 20%. The sequenced sample consisted of blood. The origin of the receptors is a man in his 60s in good health. CDR3s leave out the opening cysteine and the closing phenylalanine or tryptophan.

CDR3: ASSQGDRAYSYEQY; V: TRBV4-1; J: TRBJ2-7
CDR3: SARDPGADSPYGYT; V: TRBV20-1; J: TRBJ1-2
CDR3: ASSFGGDPREQY; V: TRBV7-2; J: TRBJ2-7
CDR3: ASRNSGEQF; V: TRBV3-1; J: TRBJ2-1
CDR3: ASSFSTGRDTEAF; V: TRBV7-9; J: TRBJ1-1
CDR3: ASSSVGPDTQY; V: TRBV7-9; J: TRBJ2-3
CDR3: SARSGQGAVYSNQPQH; V: TRBV20-1; J: TRBJ1-5
CDR3: ASSPRTSGGINEQY; V: TRBV28; J: TRBJ2-7
CDR3: ASSLNLGPTDTQY; V: TRBV18; J: TRBJ2-3
CDR3: ASHFGRSGDTQY; V: TRBV5-1; J: TRBJ2-3
CDR3: ASSQDPGLVTDTQY; V: TRBV4-1; J: TRBJ2-3
CDR3: ASSQESRLRYEQY; V: TRBV3-1; J: TRBJ2-7
CDR3: ASTLSGGNTDTQY; V: TRBV7-2; J: TRBJ2-3
CDR3: ASSSRFNGYT; V: TRBV7-2; J: TRBJ1-2
CDR3: ASSPGQGWDKQY; V: TRBV27; J: TRBJ2-7
CDR3: ASSVFTAPTGPEAF; V: TRBV6-1; J: TRBJ1-1
CDR3: ASSIQGESYGYT; V: TRBV12-3/TRBV12-4; J: TRBJ1-2
CDR3: ATSDTGGSYNEQF; V: TRBV24-1; J: TRBJ2-1
CDR3: ASSLEAAGGPNEQF; V: TRBV5-1; J: TRBJ2-1
CDR3: ATSDSGRSGANVLT; V: TRBV24-1; J: TRBJ2-6